A selection of T cell receptor beta chains follows, all from one sample in a study of human T cells and chemical hapten exposure. MiXCR, applied by TCRdb to the RACE reads, yields one record per CDR3 protein. The table lists 82,000 or so distinct CDR3 sequences, approximately 13% of them singletons. Sample: whole blood, taken in connection with sensitization to the hapten diphenylcyclopropenone (DPC). These receptors were collected from a woman aged 50 to 60 with alopecia areata. Some clones in this sample may be carry-over from other donors' samples. The CDR3 runs from the conserved cysteine through the conserved F or W. The order of the fields is J gene, CDR3 length, D gene, clone size, V gene, CDR3 DNA, CDR3 protein. The D gene is left open where the match is weak. A row's size may be missing; if present it is once, few, many or a size class.

>TRBJ1-5|15|TRBD1|many|TRBV6-1
TGTGCCAGCAGTCACTCGACAGGGCGAGATCAGCCCCAGCATTTT
CASSHSTGRDQPQHF
>TRBJ2-2|16|.|.|TRBV20-1
TGCAGTGCTAGAGATGCCGGGACTGGGGGCACCGGGGAGCTGTTTTTT
CSARDAGTGGTGELFF
>TRBJ1-1|15|TRBD1|many|TRBV11-2
TGTGCCAGCAGCTTACCGGGACAGACGAACACTGAAGCTTTCTTT
CASSLPGQTNTEAFF
>TRBJ1-5|13|.|.|TRBV20-1
TGCAGTGCTAGTGCTGGTTTCAATCAGCCCCAGCATTTT
CSASAGFNQPQHF
>TRBJ1-2|11|.|many|TRBV4-2
TGTGCCAGCAGCCAGGGTCTTGGCTACACCTTC
CASSQGLGYTF
>TRBJ2-6|12|.|.|TRBV10-2
TGCGCCAGCGGTCTTTGGGCCAACGTCCTGACTTTC
CASGLWANVLTF
>TRBJ1-5|14|.|.|TRBV7-9
TGTGCCAGTGGGGACCGCCTTAGCAATCAGCCCCAGCATTTT
CASGDRLSNQPQHF
>TRBJ1-2|18|.|.|TRBV14
TGTGCCAGCAGCCAGGCTCGGAGTCTCGAAGGCTCTAACTATGGCTACACCTTC
CASSQARSLEGSNYGYTF
>TRBJ1-2|18|.|many|TRBV7-7
TGTGCTAGCAGCGACTCAATCGCGCGACGGTCATCTAGCTATGGCTACACCTTC
CASSDSIARRSSSYGYTF
>TRBJ2-1|16|.|medium-sized|TRBV7-9
TGTGCCAGCAGCTTAAGGGGCGAGGGACCCTACAATGAGCAGTTCTTC
CASSLRGEGPYNEQFF
>TRBJ2-1|15|.|few|TRBV3-1
TGTGCCAGCAGCCGCAGCGGTTCCCCTCGTAATGAGCAGTTCTTC
CASSRSGSPRNEQFF
>TRBJ2-2|16|.|many|TRBV11-2
TGTGCCAGCAGCCCCCGCGTGCCCCTAGTCACCGGGGAGCTGTTTTTT
CASSPRVPLVTGELFF
>TRBJ2-5|14|.|many|TRBV12-3/TRBV12-4
TGTGCCAGCAGTCAAAAGGACAACCAAGAGACCCAGTACTTC
CASSQKDNQETQYF
>TRBJ2-1|12|.|.|TRBV7-9
TGTGCCAGCAGCCAGGAACGCAATGAGCAGTTCTTC
CASSQERNEQFF
>TRBJ2-1|18|TRBD2|few|TRBV10-3
TGTGCCATCAGCCCGACTAGCGGGAGGGCCAGCTCCTACAATGAGCAGTTCTTC
CAISPTSGRASSYNEQFF
>TRBJ2-1|21|TRBD2|many|TRBV6-6
TGTGCCAGCAGTTACTCCCCTGTGGCTAGCGGGAGAATAAGCGCCTACAATGAGCAGTTCTTC
CASSYSPVASGRISAYNEQFF
>TRBJ1-4|11|.|few|TRBV29-1
TGCAGCGTTGAAGGGGGGGAAAAACTGTTTTTT
CSVEGGEKLFF
>TRBJ1-1|15|.|.|TRBV20-1
TGCAGTGCTATGGCTCTGAGGAGAATGAACACTGAAGCTTTCTTT
CSAMALRRMNTEAFF
>TRBJ1-5|15|.|few|TRBV20-1
TGCAGTGCCCCTCGCCCCGGGAGGAGCAATCAGCCCCAGCATTTT
CSAPRPGRSNQPQHF
>TRBJ2-5|14|.|many|TRBV20-1
TGCAGTGCTCCCCGGTCGAGGGTCGAGGGAACCCAGTACTTC
CSAPRSRVEGTQYF
>TRBJ2-1|13|.|few|TRBV9
TGTGCCAGCAGCGTAGGGGATTACAATGAGCAGTTCTTC
CASSVGDYNEQFF
>TRBJ2-7|15|TRBD2|.|TRBV12-3/TRBV12-4
TGTGCCAGCAGTCCCTGGACTAGCGGGGCCCTCGAGCAGTACTTC
CASSPWTSGALEQYF
>TRBJ2-1|15|TRBD2|.|TRBV18
TGTGCCAGCTCACCAGCTAGCGGGAGCTACAATGAGCAGTTCTTC
CASSPASGSYNEQFF
>TRBJ2-1|14|.|few|TRBV6-1
TGTGCCAGCAGTCTCACAGGACAGTACAATGAGCAGTTCTTC
CASSLTGQYNEQFF
>TRBJ2-2|13|.|few|TRBV2
TGTGCCAGCAGGGGCCTCGAGTCCGGGGAGCTGTTTTTT
CASRGLESGELFF
>TRBJ2-5|15|TRBD1|.|TRBV7-6
TGTGCCAGCAGCTTAGAGGACAGGGGTATAGAGACCCAGTACTTC
CASSLEDRGIETQYF
>TRBJ2-3|14|.|few|TRBV10-1
TGCGCCAGCAGTGAGGCAAGCGTCGTGGATACGCAGTATTTT
CASSEASVVDTQYF
>TRBJ2-1|13|TRBD1|.|TRBV20-1
TGCAGTGCCAGGGGGAAGTCCTACAATGAGCAGTTCTTC
CSARGKSYNEQFF
>TRBJ2-3|15|.|few|TRBV14
TGTGCCAGCAGCCGCCACGGGGACCCGACAGATACGCAGTATTTT
CASSRHGDPTDTQYF
>TRBJ2-1|12|.|many|TRBV29-1
TGCAGCGTTGTTCCCTCCTACAATGAGCAGTTCTTC
CSVVPSYNEQFF
>TRBJ1-6|12|.|many|TRBV12-3/TRBV12-4
TGTGCCAGCAGTTTTGGGGATTCACCCCTCCACTTT
CASSFGDSPLHF
>TRBJ2-6|15|TRBD1|many|TRBV7-3
TGTGCCAGCAGCCGGACAGGGTCTGGGGCCAACGTCCTGACTTTC
CASSRTGSGANVLTF
>TRBJ2-3|16|TRBD2|many|TRBV5-6
TGTGCCAGCAGCTTTATAGCGGGAGATGGCACAGATACGCAGTATTTT
CASSFIAGDGTDTQYF
>TRBJ2-3|16|.|.|TRBV24-1
TGTGCCACCAGTGAATCCGGGACTCCAGGGGCAGATACGCAGTATTTT
CATSESGTPGADTQYF
>TRBJ2-5|12|.|.|TRBV20-1
TGCAGTAGTACTAGCCCTCAAGAGACCCAGTACTTC
CSSTSPQETQYF
>TRBJ1-1|14|.|few|TRBV5-1
TGCGCCAGCAGCCCACACGGAATGAACACTGAAGCTTTCTTT
CASSPHGMNTEAFF
>TRBJ2-1|13|.|.|TRBV30
TGTGCCTGGAGTGCTCCCGTGGTAAGGGAGCAGTTCTTC
CAWSAPVVREQFF
>TRBJ1-3|15|.|.|TRBV18
TGTGCCAGCTCAACCATCGGGACAACTGGAAACACCATATATTTT
CASSTIGTTGNTIYF
>TRBJ2-3|16|TRBD2|.|TRBV6-5
TGTGCCAGCAGTAAACTAGCGGGACGGAGGACAGATACGCAGTATTTT
CASSKLAGRRTDTQYF
>TRBJ2-7|11|.|.|TRBV20-1
TGCAGTGCTAGAGGAGGGGTCGAGCAGTACTTC
CSARGGVEQYF
>TRBJ2-7|15|TRBD2|many|TRBV11-2
TGTGCCAGCAGCTTAGTAGCGGGCGACCTCTACGAGCAGTACTTC
CASSLVAGDLYEQYF